The clone carrying this T cell receptor (beta chain) has more than one count but fewer than ten. Its antigen is currently unknown. This entry is derived from a study of T-cell memory formation after mild COVID-19. Across the whole study: For the most part, TCR clusters were specific to one donor. Study findings and constraints: Still unconfirmed is whether the second-wave clones peaking on day 37 recognized SARS-CoV-2. The study found balanced CD4/CD8 in clones contracting day 15 to 85 and a CD4+ lean in later expanders. CD4+ contracting clones were mainly CM and EM; CD8+ ones, EMRA.

Germline CDR1 SNHLY, CDR2 FYNNEI. Trimming took 3 bases from V and 2 from J, leaving 8 bases between them. This CDR3 comprises 13 residues. TCRdb redid the calling of the 5' RACE reads with MiXCR, one entry per CDR3 protein. The sample yields around 300,000 distinct CDR3 sequences, about a sixth seen once. Material for sequencing was PBMCs or a T cell subset sorted from them (not recorded which). V is TRBV2 and J is TRBJ2-7; D perhaps matches TRBD1 (6 bases). This sequence was found in a man aged 18 to 30 who had mild COVID-19 (a few samples of this study predate the infection). Cell type and time point are not known. The CDR3 is CASSDGTTYEQYV. The CDR3 region has the DNA TGTGCCAGCAGTGACGGGACAACCTACGAGCAGTACGTC.